These 13 T cell receptor beta chains came from one sample sequenced in a study of blood T cell repertoires in COVID-19. Sequencing was performed with immunoSEQ multiplex PCR; in TCRdb, only in-frame clones are kept and a portion is missing. The sample consists of around 70,000 clones, 80% of them appearing once. The specimen was peripheral blood. These receptors all come from a man in his fifties with COVID-19, enrolled during active disease.

This clone was observed once. Here the CDR3 reads CASSRDRGSGQPQHF. CDR3 nucleotides: TGTGCCAGCAGCCGGGACAGGGGCTCAGGGCAGCCCCAGCATTTT. This chain connects TRBV5-5 to TRBJ1-5, with 10 bases fitting TRBD1. V dropped 4 bases and J dropped 7; count of bases not matched to a gene: 8. Germline assignment: CDR1 SGHKS and CDR2 YYEKEE (reference sequence). This CDR3 region has 15 residues. The variable domain in full, with the rest retrieved from reference TRBV5-5 and TRBJ1-5, is DAGVTQSPTHLIKTRGQQVTLRCSPISGHKSVSWYQQVLGQGPQFIFQYYEKEERGRGNFPDRFSARQFPNYSSELNVNALLLGDSALYLCASSRDRGSGQPQHFGDGTRLSIL.

CDR3 in DNA: TGTGCCAGCAGAGGGGGATCTGGCACAGATACGCAGTATTTT. Amino acid sequence: CASRGGSGTDTQYF. This sequence joins TRBV6-5 and TRBJ2-3, with D possibly TRBD1 on 6 matching bases. With 6 bases removed from V and 1 base from J, the gap between germline ends came to 11 bases. Germline CDR1 and CDR2: MNHEY and SVGAGI. The CDR3 length is 14 residues.

V is TRBV19 and J is TRBJ2-1; 7 bases are a match to TRBD2. The CDR3 extends over 15 amino acids. V lost 3 bases, J lost 0 bases, and 2 bases stayed unmatched. From germline, CDR1 is LNHDA and CDR2 SQIVND (reference sequence). Here the CDR3 DNA reads TGTGCCAGTAGTATGGGCGGGAGCTCCTACAATGAGCAGTTCTTC. This translates into CASSMGGSSYNEQFF.

This clone was observed a few times. The chain uses TRBV18 and TRBJ2-7; 10 nucleotides line up with TRBD1. CDR1 is KGHSH, CDR2 LQKENI, per germline. The CDR3 is made up of 15 amino acids. V was clipped by 1 base and J by 6 bases; unmatched bases: 6. The CDR3 sequence: CASSPRDRGRGEQYF. As DNA, the CDR3 is TGTGCCAGCTCACCACGGGACAGGGGAAGGGGCGAGCAGTACTTC.

The rearrangement joins TRBV2 to TRBJ2-1; D perhaps matches TRBD2 (7 bases). The germline V and J ends were trimmed by 10 bases and 5 bases, with 18 bases remaining between them. Germline CDR1 reads SNHLY; CDR2 reads FYNNEI. This CDR3 is built from 14 residues. CDR3 sequence: CATRGDIQDNEQFF. The CDR3, as DNA: TGTGCCACCCGGGGGGACATCCAAGACAATGAGCAGTTCTTC. The entire variable domain, with the rest obtained from reference TRBV2 and TRBJ2-1, is as follows: EPEVTQTPSHQVTQMGQEVILRCVPISNHLYFYWYRQILGQKVEFLVSFYNNEISEKSEIFDDQFSVERPDGSNFTLKIRSTKLEDSAMYFCATRGDIQDNEQFFGPGTRLTVL.

The V gene is TRBV7-8, the J gene TRBJ1-3; no clear D. Trimming stripped 3 bases from V and 0 bases from J, with 15 bases between. This CDR3 has 17 residues. The germline V gene encodes CDR1 SGHVS and CDR2 FQNEAQ. The DNA for the CDR3 is TGTGCCAGCAGCTTGAAGGCAGGTACTAGCTCTGGAAACACCATATATTTT. As protein: CASSLKAGTSSGNTIYF.

This clone has only a few counts. The chain links TRBV11-3 to TRBJ1-1; weak D call: TRBD1 (5 bases). Per the germline V gene, CDR1 is SGHNT and CDR2 is YENEEA. With 5 bases removed from V and 4 bases from J, the gap between germline ends came to 11 bases. The CDR3 is made up of 13 amino acids. DNA of the CDR3: TGTGCCAGCAGCGATTGGGGGGGCACTGAAGCTTTCTTT. Protein: CASSDWGGTEAFF.

The rearrangement uses TRBV9 and TRBJ1-1; 10 positions match TRBD1. V lost 2 bases and J lost 6; bases outside the gene matches: 7. CDR3 length: 15 residues. Germline CDR1 reads SGDLS; CDR2 reads YYNGEE. This CDR3 reads CASSVHRDRGSEAFF. DNA for the CDR3: TGTGCCAGCAGCGTGCACCGGGACAGGGGCTCTGAAGCTTTCTTT.

The gene calls are TRBV19 and TRBJ2-1; 9 bases align to TRBD2. The junction had 9 bases not matched to a gene; V was cut back by 5 bases and J by 7 bases. The germline V gene encodes CDR1 LNHDA and CDR2 SQIVND (reference sequence). This CDR3 contains 15 residues. The CDR3 DNA reads TGTGCCAGTAGTTATGCGGGAGGGCTGAGAAATGAGCAGTTCTTC. Its protein product is CASSYAGGLRNEQFF.

This clone came up once. The chain recombines TRBV25-1 with TRBJ1-6, with D possibly being TRBD1 (5 bases). V lost 1 base and J 3 bases, leaving 7 bases between the germline ends. CDR1 MGHDK and CDR2 SYGVNS come from the germline V gene. The CDR3 runs to 15 residues. CDR3 protein: CASSEFQGYNSPLHF. DNA of the CDR3: TGTGCCAGCAGTGAATTCCAGGGCTATAATTCACCCCTCCACTTT.

V usage is TRBV6-5 and J usage is TRBJ2-7, with 8 bases lining up with TRBD1. This CDR3 has 14 amino acids. The V and J ends lost 6 bases and 2 bases, in that order; junction bases with no gene match: 6. Germline V lookup: CDR1 MNHEY, CDR2 SVGAGI. The CDR3 sequence: CASRDREGTYEQYF. DNA for the CDR3: TGTGCCAGCAGGGACAGGGAAGGAACCTACGAGCAGTACTTC.

The chain recombines TRBV6-5 with TRBJ1-4; 7 bases align to TRBD1. The V gene end was trimmed by 7 bases and the J gene end by 8 bases; junction bases not matched to a gene: 7. The CDR3 is made up of 13 amino acids. CDR1 MNHEY and CDR2 SVGAGI come from the germline V gene. CDR3: CASNLGQVEKLFF. CDR3 DNA: TGTGCCAGCAACCTCGGACAGGTGGAAAAACTGTTTTTT.

The gene calls are TRBV10-3 and TRBJ1-1; D is perhaps TRBD1 (6 bases). Per germline, CDR1 ENHRY and CDR2 SYGVKD. V lost 4 bases and J lost 0, with 9 bases in between. The CDR3 is made up of 14 amino acids. CDR3 sequence reads: CAISGQAMNTEAFF. The CDR3 DNA sequence: TGTGCCATCAGTGGACAGGCAATGAACACTGAAGCTTTCTTT.